A single sample is the source of the 23 T cell receptor beta chains below, sequenced in a study of identifying expanded T cells in peripheral blood. The method was immunoSEQ multiplex PCR; TCRdb's version includes in-frame clones alone and lacks a portion of them. The table lists about 78,000 clones, 88% of them singletons, with roughly 20% in the top ten. Material for sequencing was blood. These receptor sequences come from a person between 18 and 75 years old in good health.

This clone turned up a few times. The chain carries TRBV2 and TRBJ2-1, with 8 bases fitting TRBD2. Germline CDR1 is SNHLY and CDR2 is FYNNEI. CDR3 length equals 13 residues. After removal of 8 bases from V and 9 bases from J, the junction contained 9 bases not matched to a gene. This chain's CDR3 is CASVGGGLGEQFF. The CDR3 region has the DNA TGTGCCAGCGTCGGCGGGGGGCTCGGTGAGCAGTTCTTC.

The chain employs TRBV7-9 and TRBJ1-1; D perhaps matches TRBD1 (5 bases). With 8 bases removed from V and 1 base from J, the gap between germline ends came to 20 bases. Germline CDR1 SEHNR, CDR2 FQNEAQ (reference sequence). This CDR3 contains 16 residues. In nucleotides, the CDR3 is TGTGCCAGCCATACCGGATTCACCGGGGCGAACACTGAAGCTTTCTTT. Translated: CASHTGFTGANTEAFF.

This clone showed up just once. V gene TRBV4-1 combines with J gene TRBJ2-4, with D possibly TRBD2 on 6 matching bases. Germline-derived CDR1 and CDR2 are MGHRA and YSYEKL. With 3 bases removed from V and 0 bases from J, the gap between germline ends came to 12 bases. This CDR3 is 16 amino acids long. CDR3 nucleotides: TGCGCCAGCAGCCACCCTAGCGCCTTAGCCAAAAACATTCAGTACTTC. It specifies CASSHPSALAKNIQYF.

The genes are TRBV27 and TRBJ1-5; no reliable D call. CDR3 length: 14 residues. The V and J ends lost 6 bases and 1 base respectively, with 10 bases between them. CDR1 MNHEY and CDR2 SMNVEV come from the germline V gene (reference sequence). The CDR3, as DNA: TGTGCCAGCAGCCTGCTCGGGAGCAATCAGCCCCAGCATTTT. Its protein is CASSLLGSNQPQHF.

The V gene is TRBV7-8, the J gene TRBJ2-2; no definite D call. Trimming left V 5 bases short and J 4 bases short, with 8 bases between. CDR1 is SGHVS and CDR2 is FQNEAQ in the germline V gene. The CDR3 is 13 residues long. CDR3 sequence (DNA): TGTGCCAGCAGCCTAACCGTCACCGGGGAGCTGTTTTTT. Translating gives CASSLTVTGELFF.

This clone was counted a single time. This chain uses TRBV4-1 with TRBJ1-1; D is possibly TRBD1 (6 bases). The CDR3 has 16 amino acids. The ends were cut back, 1 base at V and 3 bases at J, with 15 bases in the middle. Germline CDR1 and CDR2: MGHRA and YSYEKL. The CDR3 sequence: CASSQGWGGEDTEAFF. Here the CDR3 DNA reads TGCGCCAGCAGCCAAGGTTGGGGGGGCGAAGACACTGAAGCTTTCTTT.

V is TRBV7-2 and J is TRBJ1-2; D ambiguous. The CDR3 sequence is 16 residues long. Germline CDR1 SGHTA, CDR2 FQGNSA. The V end lost 4 bases, the J end lost 2 bases, and 17 bases lay between the germline ends. The CDR3 loop is CASSSSRQTRNYGYTF. CDR3 coding DNA: TGTGCCAGCAGCTCATCACGCCAGACACGCAACTATGGCTACACCTTC.

Notes on this clone: At one end, the junction sequence differs from germline, possibly due to a read error. V is TRBV28 and J is TRBJ2-7; weak D call: TRBD1 (6 bases). The CDR3 has 12 residues. Germline CDR1 is MDHEN and CDR2 is SYDVKM. CDR3 residues: CASSLVGFKGDF. The CDR3 DNA is TGTGCCAGCAGTTTAGTGGGTTTTAAGGGGGACTTC. Full variable domain (outside the CDR3, taken from reference TRBV28 and TRBJ2-7): DVKVTQSSRYLVKRTGEKVFLECVQDMDHENMFWYRQDPGLGLRLIYFSYDVKMKEKGDIPEGYSVSREKKERFSLILESASTNQTSMYLCASSLVGFKGDFGPGTRLTVT.

V and J are TRBV28 and TRBJ2-2; no clear D gene. Germline-derived CDR1 and CDR2 are MDHEN and SYDVKM. The CDR3 is 13 residues long. Trimming shortened V by 3 bases and J by 7 bases, and 9 bases separated the two germline ends. The CDR3 protein is CASSLGQNGELFF. As DNA, the CDR3 is TGTGCCAGCAGTTTGGGCCAGAACGGGGAGCTGTTTTTT.

This clone came up once. The chain uses TRBV27 and TRBJ2-3, with D hard to call. V lost 3 bases and J lost 0, with 16 bases in between. This CDR3 is 17 amino acids long. Germline lookup yields CDR1 MNHEY and CDR2 SMNVEV (reference sequence). The CDR3 DNA sequence: TGTGCCAGCAGTTTCGGGTGGGGTAAACTTAGCACAGATACGCAGTATTTT. This encodes CASSFGWGKLSTDTQYF.

V usage is TRBV6-5 and J usage is TRBJ1-2; a weak D match, TRBD1 (6 bases). The CDR3 runs 13 residues. V shed 6 bases and J shed 3 bases, with 11 bases lying between them. Germline V gene sequence: CDR1 MNHEY, CDR2 SVGAGI. The CDR3 sequence is CASRPGQHYGYTF. In nucleotides, the CDR3 is TGTGCCAGCAGGCCGGGACAACACTATGGCTACACCTTC.

This CDR3 reads CASSIRLAGRTGELFF. The CDR3 DNA sequence: TGTGCCAGTAGTATTCGACTAGCGGGGCGCACCGGGGAGCTGTTTTTT. This chain connects TRBV19 to TRBJ2-2; 11 bases are a match to TRBD2. With V trimmed by 3 bases and J by 4 bases, 4 bases remained unmatched. The CDR3 has 16 amino acids. Germline V CDR1 and CDR2: LNHDA, SQIVND (reference sequence). The whole variable domain, remainder taken from reference TRBV19 and TRBJ2-2, is DGGITQSPKYLFRKEGQNVTLSCEQNLNHDAMYWYRQDPGQGLRLIYYSQIVNDFQKGDIAEGYSVSREKKESFPLTVTSAQKNPTAFYLCASSIRLAGRTGELFFGEGSRLTVL.

The rearrangement joins TRBV15 to TRBJ1-2; 8 bases align to TRBD1. Germline trimming cut 2 bases from V and 4 bases from J; bases unmatched to any gene: 9. The CDR3 loop spans 16 amino acids. The V gene's germline CDR1 is LNHNV and CDR2 YYDKDF (reference sequence). CDR3 residues: CATSRRGQGKIYGYTF. The CDR3 region has the DNA TGTGCCACCAGCAGAAGAGGACAGGGAAAGATCTATGGCTACACCTTC.

Remarks on this clone: At one end the junction does not follow the germline gene, possibly because of a read error. The V and J genes are TRBV6-6 and TRBJ1-2, with D maybe TRBD1 (6 bases). CDR3 length equals 13 residues. Germline V gene sequence: CDR1 MNHNY, CDR2 SVGAGI (reference sequence). This CDR3 reads CASSYSEGVRPRF. The CDR3 nucleotides are TGTGCCAGCAGTTACTCGGAGGGGGTCAGGCCACGCTTC.

V gene TRBV11-2 combines with J gene TRBJ1-5, with no clear D. The CDR3 runs 13 residues. Germline assignment: CDR1 SGHAT and CDR2 FQNNGV. The V end lost 3 bases, the J end lost 3 bases, and 6 bases lay between the germline ends. The CDR3 protein is CASSFSSNQPQHF. CDR3 DNA: TGTGCCAGCAGCTTTTCTTCCAATCAGCCCCAGCATTTT.

The chain carries TRBV5-6 and TRBJ2-2; D is undetermined. The V gene lost 1 base and the J gene lost 4 bases, with 5 bases spanning the gap. The CDR3 has 13 amino acids. Germline-derived CDR1 and CDR2 are SGHDT and YYEEEE. In DNA form, the CDR3 reads TGTGCCAGCAGCTTGCGGAGCACCGGGGAGCTGTTTTTT. The encoded protein is CASSLRSTGELFF.

This clone was recorded a few times. The V gene is TRBV2, the J gene TRBJ1-2, with D maybe TRBD1 (5 bases). The germline V gene has CDR1 SNHLY and CDR2 FYNNEI. The V and J ends lost 6 bases and 0 bases respectively, with 11 bases between them. This CDR3 comprises 14 residues. The DNA of the CDR3 is TGTGCCAGCAGCCAGGCAGGGACTAACTATGGCTACACCTTC. Translated, it gives CASSQAGTNYGYTF.

V is TRBV15 and J is TRBJ2-5, with D perhaps being TRBD1 or TRBD2 (5 bases each). The CDR3 runs 14 residues. Germline V CDR1 and CDR2: LNHNV, YYDKDF (reference sequence). Trimming left V 1 base short and J 5 bases short, with 11 bases between. The CDR3 is CATSRASGTETQYF. The CDR3 DNA sequence: TGTGCCACCAGCAGAGCCTCGGGGACGGAGACCCAGTACTTC.

The chain couples TRBV9 to TRBJ1-3; perhaps TRBD1 as D (6 bases). CDR3 length equals 12 residues. V was trimmed by 1 base and J by 8 bases, leaving 7 bases between them. Germline V gene data show CDR1 as SGDLS and CDR2 as YYNGEE. The CDR3 sequence is CASSVPGDTIYF. The CDR3 DNA reads as TGTGCCAGCAGCGTACCAGGGGACACCATATATTTT.

This rearrangement joins TRBV2 to TRBJ2-7; 7 nucleotides align to TRBD1. V trimming: 6 bases; J trimming: 2 bases; junction bases outside the gene matches: 10. Germline lookup yields CDR1 SNHLY and CDR2 FYNNEI. CDR3 length: 15 residues. The DNA for the CDR3 is TGTGCCAGCAGCCTAGACAGGGTTGGGCCCTACGAGCAGTACTTC. Its protein is CASSLDRVGPYEQYF.

A note on this clone: Other DNA sequences in this specimen translate into the identical CDR3. The CDR3 sequence is CASSPGTSTDTQYF. DNA of the CDR3: TGCGCCAGCAGCCCGGGAACTAGCACAGATACGCAGTATTTT. The chain carries TRBV5-1 and TRBJ2-3, with TRBD2 as a possible D gene (5 bases). CDR3 length: 14 residues. V shed 4 bases and J shed 0 bases, with 9 bases lying between them. In germline, CDR1 is SGHRS, CDR2 YFSETQ.

The chain links TRBV7-9 to TRBJ2-2; D perhaps matches TRBD1 (5 bases). CDR1 and CDR2 from the germline V gene are SEHNR and FQNEAQ (reference sequence). Deletions cut 5 bases from V and 4 bases from J, with 17 bases between. The CDR3 sequence is 16 residues long. The DNA for the CDR3 is TGTGCCAGCAGCGGGGCCAGCCGTCGATCCACCGGGGAGCTGTTTTTT. Translation: CASSGASRRSTGELFF.

The genes are TRBV4-1 and TRBJ2-7, with TRBD1 matching 10 bases. J gave up 5 bases and V 4 bases, and 14 bases lay outside the gene matches. The CDR3 consists of 17 residues. The germline V gene has CDR1 MGHRA and CDR2 YSYEKL. The CDR3 region is CASSPKSLTGGLDEQYF. The DNA for the CDR3 is TGCGCCAGCAGCCCCAAAAGTTTGACAGGGGGCTTGGACGAGCAGTACTTC.